These 7 T cell receptor beta chains came from one sample sequenced in a study of technical replicates of blood from a few donors. TCRdb keeps only in-frame clones here, not all; method: immunoSEQ multiplex PCR. The data show fewer than 85,000 clones, about nine tenths seen once. The sequenced material came from T cells isolated from PBMCs. These receptors were taken from a human donor in good health.

V gene TRBV30 combines with J gene TRBJ1-2; 7 bases are shared with TRBD1. Germline V gene data show CDR1 as GTSNPN and CDR2 as SVGIG (reference sequence). This CDR3 has 12 residues. J gave up 4 bases and V 5 bases, and 4 bases lay outside the gene matches. The CDR3 nucleotides are TGTGCCTGGGATCGGGACAGCTATGGCTACACCTTC. Protein product: CAWDRDSYGYTF.

The chain carries TRBV7-3 and TRBJ2-3; the D is unclear. Germline CDR1 and CDR2: SGHTA and FQGTGA. V was cut by 1 base and J by 2 bases, with 7 bases left in between. The CDR3 is 14 amino acids. The CDR3 bases are TGTGCCAGCAGCTTAATAGGAGTCACAGATACGCAGTATTTT. This translates into CASSLIGVTDTQYF.

The chain uses TRBV25-1 and TRBJ1-5, with a possible D match to TRBD1 (5 bases). The CDR3 has 14 amino acids. V shed 10 bases and J shed 3 bases, with 16 bases lying between them. The V gene's germline CDR1 is MGHDK and CDR2 SYGVNS. This CDR3 reads CATSGWGDNQPQHF. In DNA, the CDR3 is TGTGCCACTTCGGGATGGGGGGACAATCAGCCCCAGCATTTT. Complete variable domain (other parts from reference TRBV25-1 and TRBJ1-5): EADIYQTPRYLVIGTGKKITLECSQTMGHDKMYWYQQDPGMELHLIHYSYGVNSTEKGDLSSESTVSRIRTEHFPLTLESARPSHTSQYLCATSGWGDNQPQHFGDGTRLSIL.

This clone showed up just once. The V and J genes are TRBV11-1 and TRBJ1-1; D gene ambiguous. Trimming shortened V by 3 bases and J by 1 base, and 6 bases separated the two germline ends. Germline V CDR1 and CDR2: SGHAT, FQDESV (reference sequence). The CDR3 loop spans 13 amino acids. The CDR3 region has the DNA TGTGCCAGCAGCTTCGCAGAGAACACTGAAGCTTTCTTT. Residues: CASSFAENTEAFF.

V usage is TRBV7-2 and J usage is TRBJ2-7; no definite D call. The germline CDR1 and CDR2 sequences are SGHTA and FQGNSA. The CDR3 contains 11 residues. Deletions cut 5 bases from V and 1 base from J, with 3 bases between. CDR3 loop: CASSTSYEQYF. CDR3 nucleotide sequence: TGTGCCAGCAGCACTTCCTACGAGCAGTACTTC.

The chain combines TRBV27 with TRBJ1-1; TRBD1 matches at 8 bases. CDR3 size: 16 residues. V was pared by 2 bases and J by 2 bases, with 7 bases of the junction left unmatched. CDR1 is MNHEY and CDR2 is SMNVEV in the germline V gene (reference sequence). CDR3 in amino acids: CASSLARQGPNTEAFF. CDR3 coding DNA: TGTGCCAGCAGTTTAGCCAGACAGGGGCCAAACACTGAAGCTTTCTTT.

The chain joins TRBV4-2 to TRBJ2-5; 7 nucleotides align to TRBD2. The CDR3 spans 16 residues. The germline V gene encodes CDR1 LGHNA and CDR2 YNFKEQ. After removal of 0 bases from V and 2 bases from J, the junction contained 6 bases not matched to a gene. Written as DNA, the CDR3 is TGTGCCAGCAGCCAAGATAGGGCGGGAGAGCAAGAGACCCAGTACTTC. This sequence encodes CASSQDRAGEQETQYF.